This T cell receptor (beta chain) was recovered during a study of blood T cell repertoires in COVID-19. Turning to the study itself: Sources were T cells, B-cell-depleted T cells, or PBMCs; the material itself was cDNA or gDNA.

This study enrolled people aged 18 to 89 from about two dozen US geographic areas. The CDR3 contains 17 residues. Germline trimming cut 3 bases from V and 4 bases from J; bases unmatched to any gene: 9. CDR1 SGHNT and CDR2 YYREEE come from the germline V gene (reference sequence). Per the original data handling: Nucleated cell number was recorded as an estimate derived from reference gene primer amplification. Using immunoSEQ multiplex PCR, the repertoire was profiled, and TCRdb retains in-frame clones only, with some absent. The DNA was the basis for D and trimming; V, J and clone size are from that table. The table shows approximately 300,000 clones, with 70% to 90% occurring only once.

The clonotype comes from a woman aged 25-40 years who had recovered from COVID-19. Material: PBMCs or T cells enriched from blood (not recorded which). J is TRBJ1-6 and V is TRBV5-4; 8 nucleotides match TRBD1. The CDR3 region has the DNA TGTGCCAGCAGCTCCCGGACAGGGAGGGTATATAATTCACCCCTCCACTTT. Translation gives CASSSRTGRVYNSPLHF.